The present TCR beta chain was sequenced within a study of cytomegalovirus exposure and HLA in healthy donors. Broader study findings: A later analysis linked a missense DCLRE1C variant to TCR beta V- and J-gene trimming.

Germline loops: CDR1 SGHNT, CDR2 YYREEE (reference sequence). The length of the CDR3 is 14 residues. Trimming stripped 0 bases from V and 6 bases from J, with 12 bases between. The PCR used 60 Vbeta and 13 Jbeta primers. The protocol was immunoSEQ multiplex PCR, while the TCRdb copy is restricted to in-frame clones and leaves out a portion. The table shows around 120,000 clones, with 80% occurring only once. Details on this clone: Its antigen is unidentified.

V gene TRBV5-4 combines with J gene TRBJ1-2; a possible D gene is TRBD1 (6 bases). This clonotype was obtained from a female donor in good health and CMV-seropositive. The material sequenced was PBMCs. DNA for the CDR3: TGTGCCAGCAGCTTGGTAACAGGGTCCCATGGCTACACCTTC. This encodes CASSLVTGSHGYTF. Using reference TRBV5-4 and TRBJ1-2 for the parts outside the CDR3, the full variable domain is ETGVTQSPTHLIKTRGQQVTLRCSSQSGHNTVSWYQQALGQGPQFIFQYYREEENGRGNFPPRFSGLQFPNYSSELNVNALELDDSALYLCASSLVTGSHGYTFGSGTRLTVV.